The 19 T cell receptor beta chains below come from one sample, sequenced in a study of blood T cell repertoires in COVID-19. Here immunoSEQ multiplex PCR was the method, and the copy in TCRdb shows in-frame clones only, minus some. The sample contains some 220,000 clones, around 80% of which appear only once. Input material: peripheral blood. Receptors originate from a woman aged 55-70 years who had recovered from COVID-19.

The rearrangement links TRBV9 to TRBJ1-6, with a weak D call TRBD1 (6 bases). This CDR3 has 16 amino acids. The ends were cut back, 1 base at V and 10 bases at J, with 18 bases in the middle. Germline V gene lookup returns CDR1 SGDLS and CDR2 YYNGEE. CDR3 in amino acids: CASSVRAGDLGSPLHF. CDR3 in DNA: TGTGCCAGCAGCGTAAGGGCAGGGGACCTTGGATCACCCCTCCACTTT.

V is TRBV3-1 (or the pseudogene TRBV3-2) and J is TRBJ2-3; 8 bases map to TRBD2. The ends lost 1 base at V and 2 bases at J; junction bases unmatched: 8. This CDR3 spans 17 amino acids. Germline lookup yields CDR1 LGHDT and CDR2 YNNKEL (reference sequence). The CDR3 region has the DNA TGTGCCAGCAGCCAAGCCCCGGGCGGGGGGTTCACAGATACGCAGTATTTT. Encoded protein: CASSQAPGGGFTDTQYF.

This chain uses TRBV5-8 with TRBJ1-5; 9 nucleotides line up with TRBD1. This CDR3 comprises 17 residues. The V segment lost 2 bases and the J segment 0 bases; nucleotides outside the gene matches: 6. Germline V lookup: CDR1 SGHTS, CDR2 YDEGEE. The chain's CDR3 is CASSFRQGGGSNQPQHF. CDR3 DNA sequence: TGTGCCAGCAGCTTCAGACAGGGGGGTGGTAGCAATCAGCCCCAGCATTTT. Complete variable domain (other parts from reference TRBV5-8 and TRBJ1-5): EAGVTQSPTHLIKTRGQQATLRCSPISGHTSVYWYQQALGLGLQFLLWYDEGEERNRGNFPPRFSGRQFPNYSSELNVNALELEDSALYLCASSFRQGGGSNQPQHFGDGTRLSIL.

The rearrangement uses TRBV14 and TRBJ2-5; D unresolved. V was cut by 0 bases and J by 5 bases, with 7 bases left in between. This CDR3 spans 13 amino acids. Germline CDR1 is SGHDN and CDR2 is FVKESK. The CDR3 sequence: CASSQDLEETQYF. In nucleotides, the CDR3 is TGTGCCAGCAGCCAAGATCTCGAGGAGACCCAGTACTTC.

CDR3 nucleotides: TGTGCCAGCAGCTCGGGACAGGGGACCTACACCTTC. Its translation is CASSSGQGTYTF. The rearrangement uses TRBV6-5 and TRBJ1-2; 10 bases line up with TRBD1. Germline V lookup: CDR1 MNHEY, CDR2 SVGAGI. CDR3 length equals 12 residues. J was trimmed by 10 bases and V by 6 bases; bases with no gene match: 5.

The chain has TRBV5-4 and TRBJ2-3; 11 nucleotides align to TRBD2. V lost 3 bases and J lost 0; bases outside the gene matches: 3. The CDR3 contains 16 residues. The germline V gene encodes CDR1 SGHNT and CDR2 YYREEE (reference sequence). CDR3 in DNA: TGTGCCAGCAGCTCGAGGACTAGCGGGAGCACAGATACGCAGTATTTT. This sequence encodes CASSSRTSGSTDTQYF.

The V and J genes are TRBV7-8 and TRBJ1-1; TRBD1 might be the D (5 bases). Deletions cut 3 bases from V and 5 bases from J, with 13 bases between. Germline V lookup: CDR1 SGHVS, CDR2 FQNEAQ. This CDR3 contains 14 residues. CDR3 in DNA: TGTGCCAGCAGCTTCGTCAGGGTGGTAACTGAAGCTTTCTTT. It is translated as CASSFVRVVTEAFF. Full variable domain (rest looked up from reference TRBV7-8 and TRBJ1-1): GAGVSQSPRYKVAKRGQDVALRCDPISGHVSLFWYQQALGQGPEFLTYFQNEAQLDKSGLPSDRFFAERPEGSVSTLKIQRTQQEDSAVYLCASSFVRVVTEAFFGQGTRLTVV.

V usage is TRBV30 and J usage is TRBJ1-4; perhaps TRBD1 as D (6 bases). CDR3 length equals 17 residues. The germline gives CDR1 GTSNPN, CDR2 SVGIG (reference sequence). Trimming left V 2 bases short and J 8 bases short, with 24 bases between. CDR3 nucleotides: TGTGCCTGGAGTTCAGACCTACCAGGGGCTCGAGGGGAAAAACTGTTTTTT. Amino acid sequence: CAWSSDLPGARGEKLFF.

The V and J genes are TRBV7-3 and TRBJ2-5, with D perhaps matching TRBD2 (5 bases). The CDR3 runs 15 residues. Germline V gene sequence: CDR1 SGHTA, CDR2 FQGTGA. V lost 6 bases and J lost 4, with 18 bases in between. The CDR3 region has the DNA TGTGCCAGCAGGGGTCCTAGTGAACGGGGAGAGACCCAGTACTTC. Encoded protein: CASRGPSERGETQYF.

The genes are TRBV5-4 and TRBJ2-3; 7 bases line up with TRBD2. The CDR3 has 15 amino acids. The junction had 5 bases not matched to a gene; V was cut back by 2 bases and J by 2 bases. CDR1 is SGHNT, CDR2 YYREEE, per germline (reference sequence). The CDR3: CASSFLAGDTDTQYF. The CDR3 DNA is TGTGCCAGCAGCTTTCTCGCGGGGGACACAGATACGCAGTATTTT.

The chain recombines TRBV10-2 with TRBJ1-4; D ambiguous. The CDR3 runs to 12 residues. Between the trimmed V and J ends, which lost 8 bases and 8 bases, there was a span of 12 bases. Germline-derived CDR1 and CDR2 are WSHSY and SAAADI. CDR3 sequence (DNA): TGCGCCAGCGGATCCCGGCGGGAAAAACTGTTTTTT. It codes for CASGSRREKLFF.

The rearrangement links TRBV19 to TRBJ1-5, with D perhaps matching TRBD1 (6 bases). The germline V gene has CDR1 LNHDA and CDR2 SQIVND (reference sequence). Trimming removed 3 bases at V and 3 bases at J, with 12 bases between. The CDR3 extends over 15 amino acids. DNA for the CDR3: TGTGCCAGTAGTATTTCTCGACAGGTCAATCAGCCCCAGCATTTT. This encodes CASSISRQVNQPQHF. Together with reference TRBV19 and TRBJ1-5, the CDR3 gives the full variable domain: DGGITQSPKYLFRKEGQNVTLSCEQNLNHDAMYWYRQDPGQGLRLIYYSQIVNDFQKGDIAEGYSVSREKKESFPLTVTSAQKNPTAFYLCASSISRQVNQPQHFGDGTRLSIL.

The chain employs TRBV27 and TRBJ2-3; TRBD2 agrees at 7 bases. Per germline, CDR1 MNHEY and CDR2 SMNVEV (reference sequence). V dropped 5 bases and J dropped 4; count of bases not matched to a gene: 6. This CDR3 comprises 14 residues. CDR3 region: CASSPWGGADTQYF. The CDR3 DNA is TGTGCCAGCAGTCCATGGGGGGGTGCAGATACGCAGTATTTT.

The chain joins TRBV19 to TRBJ2-7; perhaps TRBD1 as D (5 bases). Germline V lookup: CDR1 LNHDA, CDR2 SQIVND (reference sequence). The V end was cut by 6 bases, the J end by 3 bases, with 6 bases between. CDR3 length equals 11 residues. The CDR3 DNA follows: TGTGCCAGTAGCGACAGCTACGAGCAGTACTTC. Its translation is CASSDSYEQYF.

CDR3 amino acids: CAWSTVNYGYTF. The CDR3 DNA is TGTGCCTGGAGCACGGTGAACTATGGCTACACCTTC. V gene TRBV30 combines with J gene TRBJ1-2; D remains unclear. Germline lookup yields CDR1 GTSNPN and CDR2 SVGIG (reference sequence). CDR3 length: 12 amino acids. Trimming cost V 3 bases and J 2 bases, with 7 bases left between them.

Only a few counts were recorded for this clone. This chain joins TRBV2 and TRBJ1-1; the D is unclear. V lost 2 bases and J lost 0, with 4 bases in between. This CDR3 contains 13 residues. The germline V gene encodes CDR1 SNHLY and CDR2 FYNNEI. CDR3 sequence: CASSEHLNTEAFF. The CDR3 DNA is TGTGCCAGCAGTGAACATCTGAACACTGAAGCTTTCTTT.

The V and J genes are TRBV27 and TRBJ1-1; D unclear. The CDR3 consists of 14 residues. The germline V and J ends were trimmed by 4 bases and 1 base, with 10 bases remaining between them. Germline V CDR1 and CDR2: MNHEY, SMNVEV (reference sequence). CDR3 coding DNA: TGTGCCAGCAGTTCAGTAACGGGGAACACTGAAGCTTTCTTT. Translated, it gives CASSSVTGNTEAFF.

The chain has TRBV5-1 and TRBJ2-6; weak D call: TRBD1 (5 bases). The CDR3 covers 15 residues. Germline V lookup: CDR1 SGHRS, CDR2 YFSETQ. V gave up 5 bases and J gave up 0 bases, with 9 bases separating them. The CDR3 protein is CASRGPFSGANVLTF. CDR3 DNA sequence: TGCGCCAGCAGGGGGCCCTTCTCTGGGGCCAACGTCCTGACTTTC.

The V gene is TRBV3-1 (or the pseudogene TRBV3-2), the J gene TRBJ1-2; D gene unclear. CDR3 size: 11 residues. Germline V gene sequence: CDR1 LGHDT, CDR2 YNNKEL (reference sequence). V lost 4 bases to trimming and J lost 3 bases, with 3 bases between them. The CDR3 region has the DNA TGTGCCAGCAGCCGAGACTATGGCTACACCTTC. It encodes CASSRDYGYTF.